The rows below give T cell receptor beta chains drawn from one sample of a study of regulatory T cells in long-lasting Graves disease. TCRdb reprocessed the multiplex PCR reads via MiXCR and lists one record per CDR3 protein. The sample holds 580,000 or so distinct CDR3 sequences, 16% seen once. These data also featured in a second study, about T cells in Graves' hyperthyroidism and ophthalmopathy.

The material sequenced was peripheral blood mononuclear cells (PBMCs), taken at new diagnosis, from a patient treated with antithyroid drugs. The receptors come from a man younger than 35 with Graves disease. CDR3s include the opening cysteine and the closing phenylalanine or tryptophan. D genes are given only for firm matches. Rows give clone size only sometimes, using once, few, many, or a class for an expanded clone.

>TRBV20-1|TRBJ2-1|.|few
TGCAGTGCTATAGCAAGTCTTGGGACTCACAATGAGCAGTTCTTC
CSAIASLGTHNEQFF
>TRBV5-8|TRBJ2-3|TRBD1|few
TGTGCCAGCAGCGCCCACAGGGGAACAGATACGCAGTATTTT
CASSAHRGTDTQYF
>TRBV2|TRBJ2-1|TRBD2|many
TGTGCCAGCAGAAGGACTAGCGGGATGTACAATGAGCAGTTCTTC
CASRRTSGMYNEQFF
>TRBV3-1|TRBJ2-7|.|few
TGTGCCAGCAGCCAAGTTGGGGGTACACCCTCGAGCGAGCAGTACTTC
CASSQVGGTPSSEQYF
>TRBV6-1|TRBJ2-2|.|.
TGTGCCAGCAGTCATAGCTCTAGGGGCACCGGGGAGCTGTTTTTT
CASSHSSRGTGELFF
>TRBV27|TRBJ2-3|.|many
TGTGCCAGCAGTACCCTAGCGTACACAGATACGCAGTATTTT
CASSTLAYTDTQYF
>TRBV4-1|TRBJ2-2|TRBD2|.
TGCGCCAGCAGCCAAGCGTCGGGTTATACTAGCGGGATGTTAGGGGAGCTGTTTTTT
CASSQASGYTSGMLGELFF
>TRBV6-5|TRBJ2-7|.|.
TGTGCCAGCAGTTCAAACAGGGTTACCTCCTACGAGCAGTACTTC
CASSSNRVTSYEQYF
>TRBV7-9|TRBJ1-2|.|.
TGTGCCAGCAGCGACGGCCGGTCTGTCTTGGTTGGCTACACCTTC
CASSDGRSVLVGYTF
>TRBV18|TRBJ2-7|.|few
TGTGCCAGCTCACTGTTAGGGGGGAGCGAGCAGTACTTC
CASSLLGGSEQYF
>TRBV6-1|TRBJ1-2|TRBD1|.
TGTACCAGCAGTGAGTCTCAGGGGGATGGCTACACCTTC
CTSSESQGDGYTF
>TRBV5-5|TRBJ1-1|.|many
TGTGCCAGCAGCGCCGTTTTTTCAAGCACTGAAGCTTTCTTT
CASSAVFSSTEAFF
>TRBV20-1|TRBJ1-4|.|.
TGCAGTGCTAGAGGCCCACCCGACATGGGTATGTTTTTT
CSARGPPDMGMFF
>TRBV12-3/TRBV12-4|TRBJ2-7|TRBD1|many
TGTGCCAGCAGTTTAGAGGGAGTGGGGACAGGGTTCGAGCAGTACTTC
CASSLEGVGTGFEQYF
>TRBV6-1|TRBJ2-7|TRBD2|once
TGTGTCAGCAGTAAAACACCGGGACTAGTGGGAGGCCCAAGCTCCTACGAGCAGTACTTC
CVSSKTPGLVGGPSSYEQYF